These T cell receptor beta chains were read from a single sample in a study of blood T cell repertoires in COVID-19. Assay: immunoSEQ multiplex PCR; the TCRdb copy retains only in-frame clones and omits some. The sample records hundreds of thousands of clones, roughly 87% being singletons. Sequenced input: PBMCs or T cells enriched from blood (not recorded which). All receptors come from a woman aged 25 to 39 with acute COVID-19. Each CDR3 is given with its conserved first and last residue. For some rows the clone size is stated as once, few or many, or as a class when expanded; others skip it.

TRBJ1-6 NA TRBV28 CASTPRRVYNSPLHF
TRBJ1-2 NA TRBV30 CAWRTPGGMYGYTF
TRBJ1-4 NA TRBV7-8 CASSLESGTGDEKLFF
TRBJ1-6 NA TRBV6-5 CASSYAQGSPLHF
TRBJ1-2 NA TRBV28 CASSSTGHGYTF
TRBJ1-1 NA TRBV9 CASSVDPVLNTEAFF
TRBJ1-4 once TRBV10-3 CAISDGGGAPNEKLFF
TRBJ2-7 NA TRBV29-1 CSVYNRGESYEQYF
TRBJ1-6 few TRBV2 CASSDRPENSPLHF
TRBJ2-7 NA TRBV29-1 CSVYGRAQNEQYF
TRBJ2-2 NA TRBV6-2/TRBV6-3 CASSYRLAGGHDTGELFF
TRBJ2-2 NA TRBV7-2 CASSLVRLSNTGELFF
TRBJ2-2 NA TRBV7-3 CASSLAHTGELFF
TRBJ1-5 NA TRBV7-8 CASSLFSSNQPQHF
TRBJ2-3 NA TRBV19 CASRTATDTQYF
TRBJ1-5 NA TRBV28 CAIWSPEGHSDQPQHF
TRBJ2-3 NA TRBV5-8 CASSPWRGGAFGADTQYF
TRBJ1-4 NA TRBV29-1 CSAVTGIGPRNEKLFF
TRBJ2-3 NA TRBV19 CASMRQSTDTQYF
TRBJ1-4 NA TRBV5-1 CASSLSQGATNEKLFF
TRBJ2-5 NA TRBV19 CASSIWGEETQYF
TRBJ2-2 NA TRBV5-6 CASSPLRENTGELFF
TRBJ1-3 NA TRBV28 CASSSPDRAGGNTIYF
TRBJ2-3 NA TRBV2 CASPSPDRDTDTQYF
TRBJ1-6 NA TRBV11-2 CASSLDRLQGGSPLHF
TRBJ1-5 once TRBV12-3/TRBV12-4 CASSGTGLWPQHF
TRBJ1-3 NA TRBV5-1 CASSSSENTIYF
TRBJ2-3 NA TRBV28 CASSDSLTRGTQYF
TRBJ1-5 NA TRBV11-2 CASSARVNSNQPQHF
TRBJ1-6 few TRBV4-3 CASSRQNRGDSPLHF
TRBJ2-4 NA TRBV6-5 CAIEQGDKNIQYF
TRBJ2-1 NA TRBV19 CASSIPQNNEQFF
TRBJ1-6 NA TRBV3-1/TRBV3-2 CASSQVFTWRTAYSPLHF
TRBJ2-3 NA TRBV13 CASSLVASGSRYTQYF
TRBJ1-4 NA TRBV9 CASSVGLLGDEKLFF
TRBJ1-1 NA TRBV7-8 CASSPPLPAVNTEAFF
TRBJ2-2 NA TRBV2 CASSEQLNTGELFF
TRBJ2-5 NA TRBV3-1/TRBV3-2 CASSLASGRIVETQYF
TRBJ1-1 NA TRBV5-1 CASSSPGIGNTEAFF
TRBJ2-1 NA TRBV7-9 CASSLVAGVNEQFF
TRBJ1-3 NA TRBV3-1/TRBV3-2 CASSQAGLVGNTIYF
TRBJ2-1 NA TRBV29-1 CSVEVLDNEQFF
TRBJ2-3 NA TRBV14 CASSQTSGGLTDTQYF
TRBJ1-3 once TRBV9 CASSTWDRSPPGNTIYF
TRBJ1-6 NA TRBV28 CASSIPGQGLSNSPLHF
TRBJ1-1 NA TRBV5-8 CASSLYPGQGDTEAFF
TRBJ1-1 NA TRBV18 CASSRAPPGTEAFF
TRBJ2-7 NA TRBV14 CASSHPTTGYGVYEQYF
TRBJ1-1 once TRBV18 CASSRGQSEAFF
TRBJ1-2 NA TRBV3-1/TRBV3-2 CASSQEGGGRAYGYTF
TRBJ1-5 few TRBV27 CASSLGQGAFQPQHF
TRBJ2-1 NA TRBV14 CASSRTWGGSLYNEQFF
TRBJ1-2 NA TRBV30 CAWSVARVHGYTF
TRBJ2-1 NA TRBV10-3 CAISVAGGPEEQFF